This passage covers 27 T cell receptor beta chains from one sample sequenced in a study of cytomegalovirus exposure and HLA in healthy donors. PCR involved 60 Vbeta and 13 Jbeta primers. Profiling relied on immunoSEQ multiplex PCR, and the TCRdb table lists in-frame clones only, not all of them. In the table there are about 31,000 clones, 35% to 55% of which are singletons. Input material: PBMCs. Receptors originate from a woman between 45 and 60 years old in good health and CMV-seronegative.

The chain recombines TRBV9 with TRBJ1-1; 7 bases are a match to TRBD1. The trim removed 5 bases at V and 4 bases at J, leaving 2 bases unmatched. This CDR3 has 12 amino acids. Germline CDR1 SGDLS, CDR2 YYNGEE. The CDR3 DNA sequence: TGTGCCAGCAGTGCAGGGGGCACTGAAGCTTTCTTT. Protein: CASSAGGTEAFF.

J is TRBJ2-7 and V is TRBV18; 12 bases align to TRBD2. The germline CDR1 and CDR2 sequences are KGHSH and LQKENI. With 3 bases clipped from V and 2 bases from J, the junction kept 5 bases outside the gene matches. There are 16 residues in the CDR3. The CDR3, as DNA: TGTGCCAGCTCACCCGGACTAGCGGGGCTCACCTACGAGCAGTACTTC. Residues: CASSPGLAGLTYEQYF.

In this sample, this clone turned up a few times. The CDR3 is CASSLGSGGVYGYTF. CDR3 coding DNA: TGTGCCAGCAGCTTAGGGTCAGGGGGCGTCTATGGCTACACCTTC. The rearrangement uses TRBV7-9 and TRBJ1-2; TRBD1 agrees at 8 bases. Germline loops: CDR1 SEHNR, CDR2 FQNEAQ (reference sequence). The CDR3 spans 15 residues. The V gene end was trimmed by 1 base and the J gene end by 4 bases; junction bases not matched to a gene: 5.

CDR3 amino acids: CSVVTSSYEQYF. In DNA form, the CDR3 reads TGCAGCGTGGTGACTAGCAGCTACGAGCAGTACTTC. The gene calls are TRBV29-1 and TRBJ2-7, with 7 bases that match TRBD2. The CDR3 loop spans 12 amino acids. Germline CDR1 and CDR2: SQVTM and ANQGSEA. The V segment lost 6 bases and the J segment 3 bases; nucleotides outside the gene matches: 5.

Only a few counts were recorded for this clone. V and J are TRBV5-6 and TRBJ2-5; weak D call: TRBD1 (6 bases). The germline V gene has CDR1 SGHDT and CDR2 YYEEEE. This CDR3 has 14 amino acids. The V gene lost 3 bases and the J gene lost 4 bases, with 13 bases spanning the gap. The CDR3: CASSSSGTPETQYF. The CDR3 coding sequence is TGTGCCAGCAGCTCCTCCGGGACACCAGAGACCCAGTACTTC.

This clone was seen a handful of times. This chain uses TRBV2 with TRBJ1-2, with 10 bases that match TRBD1. Germline lookup yields CDR1 SNHLY and CDR2 FYNNEI. CDR3 length: 14 residues. J lost 4 bases, V lost 2 bases, and 1 base had no gene match. CDR3 DNA: TGTGCCAGCAGTGAAAGACAGGGGGCCTATGGCTACACCTTC. It yields the protein CASSERQGAYGYTF.

The V and J genes are TRBV27 and TRBJ2-7; 9 positions agree with TRBD2. V gave up 6 bases and J gave up 0 bases; unmatched junction bases: 3. The CDR3 totals 14 residues. Germline CDR1 is MNHEY and CDR2 is SMNVEV (reference sequence). The CDR3 sequence: CASRREGFSYEQYF. The CDR3, as DNA: TGTGCCAGCAGGCGGGAGGGTTTCTCCTACGAGCAGTACTTC.

In this sample, this clone turned up a few times. V gene TRBV27 combines with J gene TRBJ1-1; a possible D gene is TRBD1 (5 bases). Germline V gene lookup returns CDR1 MNHEY and CDR2 SMNVEV (reference sequence). The CDR3 consists of 14 residues. The V gene lost 6 bases and the J gene lost 1 base, with 12 bases spanning the gap. CDR3 amino acids: CASSRDRANTEAFF. CDR3 bases: TGTGCCAGCAGCCGCGACAGAGCGAACACTGAAGCTTTCTTT.

This clone has a single count. The chain is built from TRBV27 and TRBJ2-7; a weak D match, TRBD1 (5 bases). V lost 5 bases to trimming and J lost 1 base, with 21 bases between them. Germline V gives CDR1 MNHEY, CDR2 SMNVEV (reference sequence). This CDR3 has 17 amino acids. Here the CDR3 DNA reads TGTGCCAGCAGTCACAGGAGTACAAATCTCAATTCCTACGAGCAGTACTTC. This codes for CASSHRSTNLNSYEQYF.

The V and J genes are TRBV6-5 and TRBJ1-2; a possible D gene is TRBD1 (6 bases). Germline-derived CDR1 and CDR2 are MNHEY and SVGAGI. The CDR3 extends over 13 amino acids. The ends were cut back, 7 bases at V and 3 bases at J, with 12 bases in the middle. The CDR3 here is CASTQQGDYGYTF. CDR3 coding DNA: TGTGCCAGCACCCAACAGGGAGACTATGGCTACACCTTC.

This clone was picked up a small number of times. This chain links TRBV30 with TRBJ1-1; D is ambiguous. This CDR3 has 11 amino acids. The germline gives CDR1 GTSNPN, CDR2 SVGIG (reference sequence). Between the trimmed V and J ends, which lost 0 bases and 6 bases, there was a span of 5 bases. Here the CDR3 reads CAWSVRAEAFF. The DNA of the CDR3 is TGTGCCTGGAGTGTACGGGCTGAAGCTTTCTTT.

This clone was observed a few times. The J gene is TRBJ2-2, the V gene TRBV20-1; D gene ambiguous. The CDR3 has 11 amino acids. The germline gives CDR1 DFQATT, CDR2 SNEGSKA (reference sequence). The V end was cut by 6 bases, the J end by 6 bases, with 8 bases between. CDR3 in amino acids: CSAPRSGELFF. CDR3 DNA sequence: TGCAGTGCCCCTAGGTCCGGGGAGCTGTTTTTT.

This clone was seen a few times. The J gene is TRBJ2-1, the V gene TRBV6-5, with 12 bases aligning to TRBD2. The trim removed 7 bases at V and 8 bases at J, leaving 9 bases unmatched. The CDR3 contains 15 residues. Per germline, CDR1 MNHEY and CDR2 SVGAGI. The CDR3 DNA is TGTGCCAGCAAAGGACTAGCGGGGTATAGCGATGAGCAGTTCTTC. This translates into CASKGLAGYSDEQFF.

The gene calls are TRBV7-9 and TRBJ1-1; D is perhaps TRBD1 (6 bases). The CDR3 totals 11 residues. The V end lost 8 bases, the J end lost 7 bases, and 11 bases lay between the germline ends. The germline V gene has CDR1 SEHNR and CDR2 FQNEAQ (reference sequence). The CDR3 loop is CASREGVEAFF. Written as DNA, the CDR3 is TGTGCCAGCCGGGAGGGGGTTGAAGCTTTCTTT.

The genes are TRBV28 and TRBJ2-7; TRBD2 might be the D (6 bases). Germline V gene lookup returns CDR1 MDHEN and CDR2 SYDVKM. The V and J ends lost 6 bases and 2 bases respectively, with 14 bases between them. The CDR3 extends over 14 amino acids. The CDR3 DNA sequence: TGTGCCAGCAGCCTACATAGCGGCACCTACGAGCAGTACTTC. Translation: CASSLHSGTYEQYF.

V gene TRBV18 combines with J gene TRBJ2-5; D is perhaps TRBD2 (5 bases). Germline assignment: CDR1 KGHSH and CDR2 LQKENI. The CDR3 loop spans 13 amino acids. V was trimmed by 3 bases and J by 5 bases, leaving 10 bases between them. This chain's CDR3 is CASSPFPGETQYF. The CDR3 DNA is TGTGCCAGCTCACCCTTTCCGGGGGAGACCCAGTACTTC.

The rearrangement uses TRBV7-9 and TRBJ1-3; no reliable D call. Germline loops: CDR1 SEHNR, CDR2 FQNEAQ (reference sequence). V was clipped by 5 bases and J by 3 bases, with 17 bases between them. The CDR3 extends over 16 amino acids. The CDR3: CASSHRRGEVGNTIYF. The DNA for the CDR3 is TGTGCCAGCAGCCACCGTCGCGGGGAGGTTGGAAACACCATATATTTT.

This clone turned up a few times. The CDR3 DNA follows: TGCAGCGTTGAAGAACCGACTAGCTTTGGCACAGATACGCAGTATTTT. Residues: CSVEEPTSFGTDTQYF. The chain uses TRBV29-1 and TRBJ2-3; TRBD2 agrees at 7 bases. The V gene end was trimmed by 0 bases and the J gene end by 1 base; junction bases not matched to a gene: 7. The CDR3 sequence is 16 residues long. The germline CDR1 and CDR2 sequences are SQVTM and ANQGSEA.

This clone was seen a single time. V gene TRBV27 combines with J gene TRBJ1-1; possibly TRBD1 for D (5 bases). V was trimmed by 6 bases and J by 4 bases, leaving 18 bases between them. In germline, CDR1 is MNHEY, CDR2 SMNVEV (reference sequence). This CDR3 is built from 15 residues. CDR3 in amino acids: CASSPLLGGATEAFF. CDR3 nucleotides: TGTGCCAGCAGCCCCCTCCTTGGTGGGGCCACTGAAGCTTTCTTT.

V gene TRBV18 combines with J gene TRBJ1-2, with a tentative D call TRBD1 (5 bases). Germline loops: CDR1 KGHSH, CDR2 LQKENI. V shed 3 bases and J shed 1 base, with 6 bases lying between them. This CDR3 spans 13 amino acids. The CDR3 spells CASSPTDNYGYTF. CDR3 in DNA: TGTGCCAGCTCACCGACAGATAACTATGGCTACACCTTC.

This clone was observed a few times. This chain connects TRBV7-8 to TRBJ2-3; possibly TRBD2 for D (5 bases). This CDR3 comprises 15 residues. The V end was cut by 1 base, the J end by 0 bases, with 8 bases between. The V gene's germline CDR1 is SGHVS and CDR2 FQNEAQ. CDR3 loop: CASSLGGISTDTQYF. CDR3 in DNA: TGTGCCAGCAGCTTAGGAGGGATCAGCACAGATACGCAGTATTTT.

This chain links TRBV13 with TRBJ1-3; TRBD1 is a possible D gene (6 bases). Germline V lookup: CDR1 PRHDT, CDR2 FYEKMQ (reference sequence). V was cut by 5 bases and J by 2 bases, with 13 bases left in between. The CDR3 has 15 amino acids. This CDR3 reads CASSSRTVTGNTIYF. Here the CDR3 DNA reads TGTGCCAGCAGCAGCCGGACAGTGACTGGAAACACCATATATTTT.

This clone occurred a few times. The chain combines TRBV5-1 with TRBJ2-1, with 13 bases aligning to TRBD2. This CDR3 spans 16 amino acids. From germline, CDR1 is SGHRS and CDR2 YFSETQ. V shed 0 bases, J shed 7 bases, and the junction held 4 bases outside the gene matches. The DNA for the CDR3 is TGCGCCAGCAGCTTGGGGGGGGGACTAGCGGGAAATGAGCAGTTCTTC. Protein sequence: CASSLGGGLAGNEQFF.

The CDR3 nucleotides are TGCAGCGTTCCCCAGGGCCCTTTGAAGAACAGGGGGGATGGGGAGCTGTTTTTT. Protein product: CSVPQGPLKNRGDGELFF. This rearrangement joins TRBV29-1 to TRBJ2-2; TRBD1 aligns across 8 bases. The CDR3 contains 18 residues. V was pared by 5 bases and J by 8 bases, with 22 bases of the junction left unmatched. Germline values: CDR1 SQVTM, CDR2 ANQGSEA.

This clone was detected only a few times. The chain carries TRBV9 and TRBJ1-1; D is unresolved. V was pared by 6 bases and J by 5 bases, with 17 bases between. The CDR3 sequence is 14 residues long. Germline V gene lookup returns CDR1 SGDLS and CDR2 YYNGEE. The CDR3 sequence: CASTPQDVGTEAFF. CDR3 DNA sequence: TGTGCCAGCACCCCTCAGGATGTGGGTACTGAAGCTTTCTTT.

This sequence joins TRBV5-1 and TRBJ2-2, with 7 bases matching TRBD1. This CDR3 has 15 amino acids. CDR1 and CDR2 from the germline V gene are SGHRS and YFSETQ. V was pared by 0 bases and J by 7 bases, with 6 bases of the junction left unmatched. For the CDR3, the DNA is TGCGCCAGCAGCTTGGGACAGGGAAGGAGCGGGGAGCTGTTTTTT. It specifies CASSLGQGRSGELFF.

The chain recombines TRBV30 with TRBJ1-1; perhaps TRBD1 as D (5 bases). The CDR3 sequence is 14 residues long. Germline V gives CDR1 GTSNPN, CDR2 SVGIG (reference sequence). V lost 3 bases to trimming and J lost 2 bases, with 13 bases between them. The DNA of the CDR3 is TGTGCCTGGAGGACCCGACAGCTAAACACTGAAGCTTTCTTT. Its translation: CAWRTRQLNTEAFF.